One and the same sample provided the 17 T cell receptor beta chains below, sequenced in a study of shared clonotypes between healthy human individuals. Using immunoSEQ multiplex PCR, the repertoire was profiled, and TCRdb retains in-frame clones only, with some absent. The table records 850,000 to 1,100,000 clones, about 80% of them present only once. The sample was memory CD4+ T cells from PBMCs. Regarding subset: CD45RA-negative fraction. Receptor source: a man between 18 and 35 years old in good health. Some clones in this sample may be carry-over from other donors' samples.

The rearrangement uses TRBV5-3 and TRBJ2-5; 11 bases line up with TRBD2. The J call may be faulty, since TRBJ2-7 better matches the DNA end. TRBV5-3 carries the ORF label, with uncertain function. This CDR3 spans 14 amino acids. CDR3 nucleotides: TGTGCCAGAAGCTCAGGACTAGCGGGCTACGAGCAGTACTTC. It is translated as CARSSGLAGYEQYF.

The chain carries TRBV5-1 and TRBJ2-5; 7 bases align to TRBD1. Germline CDR1 SGHRS, CDR2 YFSETQ. V shed 3 bases, J shed 5 bases, and the junction held 4 bases outside the gene matches. The CDR3 has 13 residues. CDR3 DNA: TGCGCCAGCAGCTGGGGACAGTTTGAGACCCAGTACTTC. Amino acids: CASSWGQFETQYF.

This clone was seen a handful of times. J is TRBJ1-2 and V is TRBV18, with no clear D. Germline V gives CDR1 KGHSH, CDR2 LQKENI. V lost 4 bases to trimming and J lost 3 bases, with 18 bases between them. This CDR3 has 16 residues. The chain's CDR3 is CASSLSFSATHYGYTF. The DNA of the CDR3 is TGTGCCAGCTCACTGTCGTTCAGCGCAACTCACTATGGCTACACCTTC.

The chain joins TRBV9 to TRBJ2-7; no clear D gene. Germline V gene lookup returns CDR1 SGDLS and CDR2 YYNGEE. V gave up 2 bases and J gave up 3 bases, with 9 bases separating them. This CDR3 has 13 amino acids. The CDR3 region has the DNA TGTGCCAGCAGCGTTGGACCTAACTACGAGCAGTACTTC. Residues: CASSVGPNYEQYF.

The chain uses TRBV28 and TRBJ1-2; D perhaps matches TRBD1 (5 bases). V dropped 7 bases and J dropped 4 bases, with 19 bases sitting between them. The CDR3 runs to 15 residues. The germline CDR1 and CDR2 sequences are MDHEN and SYDVKM. CDR3 amino acids: CASIPAGYEGYGYTF. The CDR3 nucleotides are TGTGCCAGCATCCCCGCAGGGTATGAGGGCTATGGCTACACCTTC.

V is TRBV11-1 and J is TRBJ2-7; 8 bases align to TRBD1. Germline lookup yields CDR1 SGHAT and CDR2 FQDESV (reference sequence). J lost 4 bases, V lost 4 bases, and 6 bases had no gene match. The CDR3 runs to 14 residues. DNA of the CDR3: TGTGCCAGCAGCTCGACAGGGGTAGGGTACGAGCAGTACTTC. Protein sequence: CASSSTGVGYEQYF. The whole variable domain, filled in from reference TRBV11-1 and TRBJ2-7, reads EAEVAQSPRYKITEKSQAVAFWCDPISGHATLYWYRQILGQGPELLVQFQDESVVDDSQLPKDRFSAERLKGVDSTLKIQPAELGDSAMYLCASSSTGVGYEQYFGPGTRLTVT.

This clone was detected only a few times. The chain's CDR3 is CASSESQYQETQYF. The CDR3 DNA follows: TGTGCCAGCAGTGAGTCACAGTACCAAGAGACCCAGTACTTC. The chain has TRBV2 and TRBJ2-5; D gene uncertain. Between the trimmed V and J ends, which lost 3 bases and 0 bases, there was a span of 8 bases. The germline gives CDR1 SNHLY, CDR2 FYNNEI. CDR3 length: 14 residues.

This chain joins TRBV19 and TRBJ2-5; TRBD1 agrees at 10 bases. Per germline, CDR1 LNHDA and CDR2 SQIVND (reference sequence). V was clipped by 5 bases and J by 5 bases; unmatched bases: 11. The CDR3 has 16 residues. The CDR3 nucleotides read TGTGCCAGTAGTCCTTCCCTGGGACAGGGGAAGGAGACCCAGTACTTC. This gives the protein CASSPSLGQGKETQYF.

V and J are TRBV15 and TRBJ1-2; D gene unclear. Germline CDR1 and CDR2: LNHNV and YYDKDF (reference sequence). This CDR3 has 13 residues. Trimming stripped 5 bases from V and 3 bases from J, with 10 bases between. Here the CDR3 DNA reads TGTGCCACCAGCCCGTCTCAGTACTATGGCTACACCTTC. Translation: CATSPSQYYGYTF.

The chain is built from TRBV4-3 and TRBJ1-1; D remains unclear. The CDR3 is 15 residues long. Between the trimmed V and J ends, which lost 0 bases and 6 bases, there was a span of 14 bases. Germline CDR1 is LGHNA and CDR2 is YSLEER. The DNA of the CDR3 is TGCGCCAGCAGCCAAGAAACCGGACCCAACGCTGAAGCTTTCTTT. This sequence encodes CASSQETGPNAEAFF.

The rearrangement links TRBV5-6 to TRBJ1-6, with D perhaps TRBD1 (5 bases). This CDR3 spans 15 amino acids. In germline, CDR1 is SGHDT, CDR2 YYEEEE. V was shortened by 2 bases and J by 2 bases, with 8 bases between the two germline ends. This CDR3 is CASSLGTTYNSPLHF. DNA of the CDR3: TGTGCCAGCAGCTTAGGGACCACCTATAATTCACCCCTCCACTTT.

This chain connects TRBV4-1 to TRBJ1-2; D is ambiguous. The CDR3 has 13 amino acids. Germline values: CDR1 MGHRA, CDR2 YSYEKL. V dropped 1 base and J dropped 4 bases, with 7 bases sitting between them. The CDR3 sequence is CASSQANGYGYTF. The CDR3 DNA follows: TGCGCCAGCAGCCAAGCCAACGGCTATGGCTACACCTTC.

The chain is built from TRBV7-9 and TRBJ2-7; maybe TRBD2 (5 bases). Between the trimmed V and J ends, which lost 5 bases and 7 bases, there was a span of 15 bases. The CDR3 length is 13 residues. Per germline, CDR1 SEHNR and CDR2 FQNEAQ (reference sequence). Here the CDR3 DNA reads TGTGCCAGCAGCCCGGACTGGCCCCAAGAGCAGTACTTC. Translation: CASSPDWPQEQYF.

Remarks on this clone: Other DNA variants within this sample encode the same CDR3. The rearrangement joins TRBV7-3 to TRBJ1-2; tentative D call: TRBD1 (6 bases). Between the trimmed V and J ends, which lost 5 bases and 4 bases, there was a span of 14 bases. This CDR3 region has 14 residues. CDR1 and CDR2 from the germline V gene are SGHTA and FQGTGA. The CDR3, as DNA: TGTGCCAGCAGCCGGGGGCAGGGTGTCTATGGCTACACCTTC. As protein: CASSRGQGVYGYTF.

This chain links TRBV2 with TRBJ2-7; D gene uncertain. CDR3 length: 13 residues. V lost 7 bases, J lost 4 bases, and 14 bases lay in between. Germline V CDR1 and CDR2: SNHLY, FYNNEI. This chain's CDR3 is CASKRDLSYEQYF. In nucleotides, the CDR3 is TGTGCCAGCAAAAGGGATTTGAGTTACGAGCAGTACTTC.

The V call is TRBV7-9, the J call TRBJ2-7; D gene ambiguous. This CDR3 has 11 amino acids. The V gene's germline CDR1 is SEHNR and CDR2 FQNEAQ (reference sequence). The V gene lost 1 base and the J gene lost 4 bases, with 2 bases spanning the gap. This CDR3 is CASSLVYEQYF. The CDR3, as DNA: TGTGCCAGCAGCTTAGTGTACGAGCAGTACTTC.

To note about this clone: With only one base between it and a far larger clone, this is likely a read error. The chain has TRBV9 and TRBJ1-1; no reliable D call. Germline V gene data show CDR1 as SGDLS and CDR2 as YYNGEE. The CDR3 has 15 amino acids. V was shortened by 0 bases and J by 0 bases, with 9 bases between the two germline ends. DNA of the CDR3: TGTGCCAGCAGCGTAGGGAGGGCGGTGAACACTGAAGCTTTCTTT. Encoded protein: CASSVGRAVNTEAFF.